The 9 T cell receptor beta chains given below trace back to one sample, sequenced in a study of shared clonotypes between healthy human individuals (dated by TCRdb to 2020 to 2021). Library preparation used the immunoSEQ multiplex PCR assay. TCRdb obtained this table from immuneACCESS and retained in-frame rearrangements with V and J assigned. These tables miss some clones; where compared with another copy, unresolved V genes account for less than half of the shortfall, and the remainder is unexplained. The sample table shows 2,100,000 or so clones, and 95% are seen once. Approximately 0.13% of the sample comes from the top ten. Sequencing was carried out using naive CD4+ T cells sorted from blood. Read against the paper, the sample's cell subset or site label means: CD45RA+ positively selected. The receptors come from a man between 18 and 35 years old in good health.

This chain connects TRBV11-1 to TRBJ2-7; D is tentatively TRBD1 or TRBD2 (5 bases each). Trimming cost V 4 bases and J 5 bases, with 15 bases left between them. This CDR3 is built from 14 residues. The germline gives CDR1 SGHAT, CDR2 FQDESV (reference sequence). The CDR3 region is CASSSRDPRDEQYF. In DNA, the CDR3 is TGTGCCAGCAGCTCCCGGGACCCTAGGGACGAGCAGTACTTC.

The CDR3 sequence: CASSNPEGNYGYTF. In nucleotides, the CDR3 is TGTGCCAGCAGTAACCCGGAGGGTAACTATGGCTACACCTTC. V gene TRBV2 combines with J gene TRBJ1-2; D is undetermined. V was trimmed by 5 bases and J by 1 base, leaving 11 bases between them. CDR1 is SNHLY, CDR2 FYNNEI, per germline. The CDR3 spans 14 residues.

The chain employs TRBV19 and TRBJ1-3, with 7 positions matching TRBD1. The germline V gene has CDR1 LNHDA and CDR2 SQIVND (reference sequence). The CDR3 length is 15 residues. V trimming: 2 bases; J trimming: 2 bases; junction bases outside the gene matches: 3. The CDR3 nucleotides are TGTGCCAGTAGTATAACCGGGACAGCTGGAAACACCATATATTTT. It encodes CASSITGTAGNTIYF.

The chain couples TRBV7-2 to TRBJ1-4; the D gene is possibly TRBD1 (6 bases). V gave up 4 bases and J gave up 3 bases, with 12 bases separating them. Germline loops: CDR1 SGHTA, CDR2 FQGNSA. This CDR3 region has 15 residues. As DNA, the CDR3 is TGTGCCAGCAGCTCAGGAGGACAGCCTAATGAAAAACTGTTTTTT. Protein sequence: CASSSGGQPNEKLFF.

The chain is built from TRBV5-4 and TRBJ1-2; 9 bases are shared with TRBD1. In germline, CDR1 is SGHNT, CDR2 YYREEE (reference sequence). The CDR3 spans 15 residues. The V gene end was trimmed by 4 bases and the J gene end by 5 bases; junction bases not matched to a gene: 9. The CDR3 coding sequence is TGTGCCAGCAGCCCTCGGGGACAGGGATTTTATGGCTACACCTTC. It translates to CASSPRGQGFYGYTF.

The chain recombines TRBV5-4 with TRBJ2-3; D is unclear. V gave up 4 bases and J gave up 2 bases, with 11 bases separating them. The CDR3 has 14 amino acids. Germline V gives CDR1 SGHNT, CDR2 YYREEE (reference sequence). In DNA, the CDR3 is TGTGCCAGCAGCCCCTACCCCCCCACAGATACGCAGTATTTT. Amino acid sequence: CASSPYPPTDTQYF.

For this clone: Other DNA sequences in the same sample also yield this CDR3. The V gene is TRBV5-1, the J gene TRBJ1-1; D gene ambiguous. V shed 1 base and J shed 3 bases, with 7 bases lying between them. The CDR3 contains 13 residues. Germline CDR1 and CDR2: SGHRS and YFSETQ. Here the CDR3 reads CASSLNGDTEAFF. DNA for the CDR3: TGCGCCAGCAGCTTGAACGGAGACACTGAAGCTTTCTTT.

The gene calls are TRBV6-5 and TRBJ2-7; tentatively, D is TRBD2 (5 bases). Germline lookup yields CDR1 MNHEY and CDR2 SVGAGI. Trimming pared 5 bases from V and 7 bases from J, leaving 9 bases between. This CDR3 spans 11 amino acids. Here the CDR3 reads CASSRREEQYF. For the CDR3, the DNA is TGTGCCAGCAGTCGTAGGGAGGAGCAGTACTTC.

This rearrangement joins TRBV19 to TRBJ2-3, with D perhaps matching TRBD2 (5 bases). CDR1 and CDR2 from the germline V gene are LNHDA and SQIVND (reference sequence). This CDR3 region has 16 residues. Trimming removed 3 bases from V and 4 bases from J, with 17 bases in between. This CDR3 reads CASSMFGETAADTQYF. CDR3 in DNA: TGTGCCAGTAGTATGTTTGGGGAGACCGCGGCAGATACGCAGTATTTT.